Listed below are T cell receptor beta chains from one sample, sequenced in a study of T cell responses to AZD1222 COVID-19 vaccine. Sequenced by immunoSEQ multiplex PCR; TCRdb stores in-frame clones only, minus some. The sample holds more than 80,000 clones, about nine tenths seen once. The sample was peripheral blood, taken on day 0 of AZD1222 vaccination. These receptors all come from an adult in good health. The CDR3 runs from the conserved cysteine through the conserved F or W. A D gene is named only where the DNA matches it firmly.

V: TRBV9
J: TRBJ1-4
D: TRBD1
DNA: TGTGCCAGCAGCGTAGGGCAGACAGGGGGTGGTGAAAAACTGTTTTTT
CDR3: CASSVGQTGGGEKLFF

V: TRBV7-3
J: TRBJ2-7
D: NA
DNA: TGTGCCAGCAGCTTAGGGGGCGGAGTTATCTACGAGCAGTACTTC
CDR3: CASSLGGGVIYEQYF

V: TRBV27
J: TRBJ2-7
D: TRBD2
DNA: TGTGCCAGCAGTTTCGTAGCGGGAGCTGGAGAGCAGTACTTC
CDR3: CASSFVAGAGEQYF

V: TRBV28
J: TRBJ1-2
D: TRBD1
DNA: TGTGCCAGCACTGACAGGGCCTATGGCTACACCTTC
CDR3: CASTDRAYGYTF

V: TRBV4-2
J: TRBJ1-3
D: NA
DNA: TGTGCCAGCAGCCAAGATAACTCTGGAAACACCATATATTTT
CDR3: CASSQDNSGNTIYF

V: TRBV24-1
J: TRBJ2-7
D: NA
DNA: TGTGCCACCAGTGATCCCCGTGTGGGGATCGAGCAGTACTTC
CDR3: CATSDPRVGIEQYF

V: TRBV6-5
J: TRBJ2-3
D: TRBD1
DNA: TGTGCCAGCAGGACCCGGGACAGGGGTGGAGATACGCAGTATTTT
CDR3: CASRTRDRGGDTQYF

V: TRBV19
J: TRBJ2-7
D: NA
DNA: TGTGCCAGTAGTATCTCACAGACCTCCTACGAGCAGTACTTC
CDR3: CASSISQTSYEQYF

V: TRBV19
J: TRBJ1-5
D: NA
DNA: TGTGCCGCCGGTTTAAGACCAGATCAGCCCCAGCATTTT
CDR3: CAAGLRPDQPQHF

V: TRBV7-3
J: TRBJ2-7
D: NA
DNA: TGTGCCAGCAGCTTAACAGGCAGGGACGAGCAGTACTTC
CDR3: CASSLTGRDEQYF

V: TRBV19
J: TRBJ1-4
D: TRBD1
DNA: TGTGCCACCTCGGACAGGGGAGGGGAAAAACTGTTTTTT
CDR3: CATSDRGGEKLFF

V: TRBV5-1
J: TRBJ2-5
D: TRBD2
DNA: TGCGCCAGCTCTTGGGAGGGGGAGACCCAGTACTTC
CDR3: CASSWEGETQYF

V: TRBV4-1
J: TRBJ2-1
D: TRBD2
DNA: TGCGCCAGCAGCCAACTGGGACTAGCGGGAGAAGGTGAGCAGTTCTTC
CDR3: CASSQLGLAGEGEQFF

V: TRBV9
J: TRBJ2-1
D: TRBD2
DNA: TGTGCCAGCAGCGTAGATCCTAGCGGGAGTAATGAGCAGTTCTTC
CDR3: CASSVDPSGSNEQFF

V: TRBV9
J: TRBJ2-5
D: NA
DNA: TGTGCCAGCAGCGTAGCTAGTACGGTTCCCCAAGAGACCCAGTACTTC
CDR3: CASSVASTVPQETQYF

V: TRBV6-6
J: TRBJ2-7
D: NA
DNA: TGTGCCAGCAGGAGAACTAGTCGCACTCACGAGCAGTACTTC
CDR3: CASRRTSRTHEQYF

V: TRBV16
J: TRBJ1-1
D: TRBD1
DNA: TGTGCCAGCAGCCAATCGGGACAGGCGGCTTTCTTT
CDR3: CASSQSGQAAFF